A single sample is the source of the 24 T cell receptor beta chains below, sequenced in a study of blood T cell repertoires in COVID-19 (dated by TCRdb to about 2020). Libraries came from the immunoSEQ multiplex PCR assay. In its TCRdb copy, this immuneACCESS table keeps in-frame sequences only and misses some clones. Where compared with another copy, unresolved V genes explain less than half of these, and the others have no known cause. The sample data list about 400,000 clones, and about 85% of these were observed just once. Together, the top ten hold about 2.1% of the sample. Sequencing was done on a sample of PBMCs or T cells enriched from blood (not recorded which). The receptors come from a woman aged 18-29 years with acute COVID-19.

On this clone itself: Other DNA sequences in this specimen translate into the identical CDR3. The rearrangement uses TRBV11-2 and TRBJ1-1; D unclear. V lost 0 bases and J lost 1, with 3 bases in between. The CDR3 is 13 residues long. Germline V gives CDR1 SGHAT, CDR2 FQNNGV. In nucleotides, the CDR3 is TGTGCCAGCAGCTTAGACAGGAACACTGAAGCTTTCTTT. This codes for CASSLDRNTEAFF. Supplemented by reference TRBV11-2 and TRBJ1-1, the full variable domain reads EAGVAQSPRYKIIEKRQSVAFWCNPISGHATLYWYQQILGQGPKLLIQFQNNGVVDDSQLPKDRFSAERLKGVDSTLKIQPAKLEDSAVYLCASSLDRNTEAFFGQGTRLTVV.

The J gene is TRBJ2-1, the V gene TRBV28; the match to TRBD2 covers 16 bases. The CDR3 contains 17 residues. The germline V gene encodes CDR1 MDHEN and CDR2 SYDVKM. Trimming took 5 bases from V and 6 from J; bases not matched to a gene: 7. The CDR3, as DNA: TGTGCCAGCAGTGACGGGACTAGCGGGGGGGCGTTCAATGAGCAGTTCTTC. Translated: CASSDGTSGGAFNEQFF.

CDR3: CASSQALAGGYTF. As DNA, the CDR3 is TGTGCCAGCAGCCAGGCCTTAGCCGGGGGCTACACCTTC. The gene calls are TRBV3-1 (or the pseudogene TRBV3-2) and TRBJ1-2, with no clear D. The V and J ends lost 3 bases and 8 bases respectively, with 13 bases between them. Germline CDR1 is LGHDT and CDR2 is YNNKEL (reference sequence). There are 13 residues in the CDR3.

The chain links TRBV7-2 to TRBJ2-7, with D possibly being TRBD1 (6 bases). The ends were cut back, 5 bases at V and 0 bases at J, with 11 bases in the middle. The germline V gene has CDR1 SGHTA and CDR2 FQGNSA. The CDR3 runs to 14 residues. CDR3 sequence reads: CASSGVGGSYEQYF. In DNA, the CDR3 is TGTGCCAGCAGCGGAGTAGGGGGCTCCTACGAGCAGTACTTC.

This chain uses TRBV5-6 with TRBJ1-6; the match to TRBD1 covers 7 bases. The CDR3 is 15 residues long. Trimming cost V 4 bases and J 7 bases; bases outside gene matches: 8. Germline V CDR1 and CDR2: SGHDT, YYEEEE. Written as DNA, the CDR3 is TGTGCCAGCAGCCCATTAATGGGACAGAATTCACCCCTCCACTTT. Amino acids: CASSPLMGQNSPLHF.

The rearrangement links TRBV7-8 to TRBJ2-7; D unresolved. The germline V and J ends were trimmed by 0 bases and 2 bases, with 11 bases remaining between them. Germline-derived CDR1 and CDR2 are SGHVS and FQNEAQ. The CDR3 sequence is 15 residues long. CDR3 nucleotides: TGTGCCAGCAGCTTAGCTTCCTTCAGGCCCTACGAGCAGTACTTC. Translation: CASSLASFRPYEQYF.

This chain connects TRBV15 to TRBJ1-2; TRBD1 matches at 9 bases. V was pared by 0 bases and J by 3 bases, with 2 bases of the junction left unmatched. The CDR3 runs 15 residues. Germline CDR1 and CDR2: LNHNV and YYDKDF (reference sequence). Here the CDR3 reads CATSRDRTGDYGYTF. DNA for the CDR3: TGTGCCACCAGCAGAGACAGGACAGGGGACTATGGCTACACCTTC.

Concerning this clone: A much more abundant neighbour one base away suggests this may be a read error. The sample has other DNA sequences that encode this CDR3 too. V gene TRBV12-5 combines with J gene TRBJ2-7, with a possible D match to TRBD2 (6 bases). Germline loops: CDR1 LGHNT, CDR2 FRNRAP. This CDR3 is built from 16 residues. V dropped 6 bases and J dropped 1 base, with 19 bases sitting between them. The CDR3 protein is CASGDMGGPLSYEQYF. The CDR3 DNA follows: TGTGCTAGTGGGGACATGGGAGGTCCACTTTCCTACGAGCAGTACTTC.

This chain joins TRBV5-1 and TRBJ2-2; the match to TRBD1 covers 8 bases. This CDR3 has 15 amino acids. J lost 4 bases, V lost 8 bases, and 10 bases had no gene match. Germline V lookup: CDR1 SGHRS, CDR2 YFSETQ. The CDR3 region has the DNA TGCGCCAGTTCGTTCCCCCAGGGGGCCACCGGGGAGCTGTTTTTT. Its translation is CASSFPQGATGELFF.

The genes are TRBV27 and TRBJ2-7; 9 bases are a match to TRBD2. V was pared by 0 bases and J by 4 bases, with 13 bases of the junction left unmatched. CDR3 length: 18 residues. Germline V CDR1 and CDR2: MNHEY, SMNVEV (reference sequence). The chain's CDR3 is CASSLSRPLAGLRYEQYF. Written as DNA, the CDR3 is TGTGCCAGCAGTTTATCGAGACCTCTAGCGGGGCTGCGGTACGAGCAGTACTTC.

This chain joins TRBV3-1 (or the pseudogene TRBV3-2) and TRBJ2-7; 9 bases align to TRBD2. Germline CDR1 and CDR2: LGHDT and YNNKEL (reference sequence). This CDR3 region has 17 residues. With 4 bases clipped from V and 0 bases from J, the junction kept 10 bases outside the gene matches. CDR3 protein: CASSLLIAGASSYEQYF. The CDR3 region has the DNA TGTGCCAGCAGCCTTCTTATAGCGGGAGCGAGCTCCTACGAGCAGTACTTC.

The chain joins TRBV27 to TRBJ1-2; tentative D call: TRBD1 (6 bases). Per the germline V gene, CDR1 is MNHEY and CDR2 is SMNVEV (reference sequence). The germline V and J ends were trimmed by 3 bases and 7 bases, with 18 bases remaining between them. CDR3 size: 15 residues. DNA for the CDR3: TGTGCCAGCAGTTTCTCGGGGGGCAGTAGAGGTGGCTACACCTTC. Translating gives CASSFSGGSRGGYTF.

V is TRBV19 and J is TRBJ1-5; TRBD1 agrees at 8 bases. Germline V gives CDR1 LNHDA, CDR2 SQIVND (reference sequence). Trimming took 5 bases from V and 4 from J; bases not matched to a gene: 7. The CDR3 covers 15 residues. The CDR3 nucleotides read TGTGCCAGTAGTTCCCGGACAGGGACGAATCAGCCCCAGCATTTT. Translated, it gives CASSSRTGTNQPQHF.

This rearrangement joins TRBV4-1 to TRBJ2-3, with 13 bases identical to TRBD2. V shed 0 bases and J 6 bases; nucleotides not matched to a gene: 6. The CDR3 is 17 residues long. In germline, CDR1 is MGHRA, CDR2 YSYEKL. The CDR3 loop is CASSQDRLAGGLDTQYF. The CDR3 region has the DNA TGCGCCAGCAGCCAAGATAGACTAGCGGGGGGTCTTGATACGCAGTATTTT.

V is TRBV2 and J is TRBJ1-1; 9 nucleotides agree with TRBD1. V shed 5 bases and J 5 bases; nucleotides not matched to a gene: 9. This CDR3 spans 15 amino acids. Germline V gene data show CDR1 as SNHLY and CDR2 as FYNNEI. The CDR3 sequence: CASSWGDRVGTEAFF. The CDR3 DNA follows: TGTGCCAGCAGTTGGGGGGACAGGGTGGGGACTGAAGCTTTCTTT.

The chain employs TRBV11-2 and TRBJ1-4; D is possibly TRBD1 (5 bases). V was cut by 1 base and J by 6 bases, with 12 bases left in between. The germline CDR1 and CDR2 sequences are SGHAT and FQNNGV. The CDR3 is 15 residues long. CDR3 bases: TGTGCCAGCAGCTTAGCCGGACATGAGGATGAAAAACTGTTTTTT. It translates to CASSLAGHEDEKLFF.

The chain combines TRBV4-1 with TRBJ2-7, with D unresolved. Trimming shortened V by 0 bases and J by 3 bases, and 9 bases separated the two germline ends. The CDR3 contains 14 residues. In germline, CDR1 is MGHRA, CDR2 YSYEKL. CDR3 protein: CASSQDGFHYEQYF. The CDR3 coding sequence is TGCGCCAGCAGCCAAGATGGCTTCCACTACGAGCAGTACTTC.

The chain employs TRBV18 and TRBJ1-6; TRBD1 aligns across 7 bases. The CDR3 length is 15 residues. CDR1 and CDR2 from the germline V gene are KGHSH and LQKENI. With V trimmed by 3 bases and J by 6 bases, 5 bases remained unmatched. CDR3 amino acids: CASSPSQGRNSPLHF. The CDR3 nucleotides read TGTGCCAGCTCACCTTCACAGGGGCGTAATTCACCCCTCCACTTT.

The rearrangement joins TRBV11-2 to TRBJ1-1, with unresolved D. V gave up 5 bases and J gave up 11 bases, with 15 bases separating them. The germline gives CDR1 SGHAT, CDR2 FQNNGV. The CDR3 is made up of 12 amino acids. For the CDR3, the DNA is TGTGCCAGCAGCGCACCATCTAGGCCCGCTTTCTTT. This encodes CASSAPSRPAFF.

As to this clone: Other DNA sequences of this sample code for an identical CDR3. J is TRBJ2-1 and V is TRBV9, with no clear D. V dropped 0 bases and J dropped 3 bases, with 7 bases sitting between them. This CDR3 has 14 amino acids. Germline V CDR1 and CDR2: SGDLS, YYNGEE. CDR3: CASSVVGSYNEQFF. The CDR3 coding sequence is TGTGCCAGCAGCGTAGTGGGCAGCTACAATGAGCAGTTCTTC. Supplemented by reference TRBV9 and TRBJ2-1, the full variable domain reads DSGVTQTPKHLITATGQRVTLRCSPRSGDLSVYWYQQSLDQGLQFLIQYYNGEERAKGNILERFSAQQFPDLHSELNLSSLELGDSALYFCASSVVGSYNEQFFGPGTRLTVL.

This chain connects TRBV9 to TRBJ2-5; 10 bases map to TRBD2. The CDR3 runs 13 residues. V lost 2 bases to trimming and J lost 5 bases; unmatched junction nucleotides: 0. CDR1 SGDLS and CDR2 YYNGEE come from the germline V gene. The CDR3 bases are TGTGCCAGCAGCGTGACTAGCGGGGAGACCCAGTACTTC. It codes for CASSVTSGETQYF.

CDR3 in amino acids: CSVDGYFDGSFSYNEQFF. CDR3 DNA sequence: TGCAGCGTTGACGGGTACTTCGACGGGAGTTTCTCCTACAATGAGCAGTTCTTC. This chain joins TRBV29-1 and TRBJ2-1; a weak D match, TRBD2 (6 bases). The ends were cut back, 3 bases at V and 0 bases at J, with 21 bases in the middle. The CDR3 extends over 18 amino acids. CDR1 is SQVTM and CDR2 is ANQGSEA in the germline V gene.

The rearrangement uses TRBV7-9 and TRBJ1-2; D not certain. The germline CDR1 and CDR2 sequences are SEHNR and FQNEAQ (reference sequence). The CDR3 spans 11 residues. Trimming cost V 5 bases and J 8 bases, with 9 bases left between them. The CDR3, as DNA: TGTGCCAGCAGCATAGACGGGGGCTACACCTTC. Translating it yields CASSIDGGYTF.

The CDR3 DNA sequence: TGTGCCACCAGTGTGGCGGGAGAGAGGTCCCATGAGCAGTTCTTC. Protein sequence: CATSVAGERSHEQFF. The chain carries TRBV24-1 and TRBJ2-1; 7 bases map to TRBD2. The CDR3 runs 15 residues. The V gene's germline CDR1 is KGHDR and CDR2 SFDVKD. V lost 5 bases and J lost 8; bases outside the gene matches: 11.